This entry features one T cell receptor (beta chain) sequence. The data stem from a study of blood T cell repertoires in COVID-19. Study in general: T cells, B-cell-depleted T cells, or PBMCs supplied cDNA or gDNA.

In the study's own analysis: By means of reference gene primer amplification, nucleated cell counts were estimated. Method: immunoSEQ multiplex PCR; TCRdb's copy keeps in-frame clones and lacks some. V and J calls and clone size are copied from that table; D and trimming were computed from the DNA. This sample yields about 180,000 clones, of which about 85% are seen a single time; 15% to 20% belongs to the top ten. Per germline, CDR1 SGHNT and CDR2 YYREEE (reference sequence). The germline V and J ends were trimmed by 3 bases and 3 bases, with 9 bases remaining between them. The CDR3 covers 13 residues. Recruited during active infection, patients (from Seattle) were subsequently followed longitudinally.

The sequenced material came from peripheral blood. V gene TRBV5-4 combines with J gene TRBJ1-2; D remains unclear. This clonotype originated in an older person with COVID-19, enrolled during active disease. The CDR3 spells CASSYTADYGYTF. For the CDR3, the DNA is TGTGCCAGCAGCTACACAGCTGACTATGGCTACACCTTC. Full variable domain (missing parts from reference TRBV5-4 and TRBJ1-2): ETGVTQSPTHLIKTRGQQVTLRCSSQSGHNTVSWYQQALGQGPQFIFQYYREEENGRGNFPPRFSGLQFPNYSSELNVNALELDDSALYLCASSYTADYGYTFGSGTRLTVV.